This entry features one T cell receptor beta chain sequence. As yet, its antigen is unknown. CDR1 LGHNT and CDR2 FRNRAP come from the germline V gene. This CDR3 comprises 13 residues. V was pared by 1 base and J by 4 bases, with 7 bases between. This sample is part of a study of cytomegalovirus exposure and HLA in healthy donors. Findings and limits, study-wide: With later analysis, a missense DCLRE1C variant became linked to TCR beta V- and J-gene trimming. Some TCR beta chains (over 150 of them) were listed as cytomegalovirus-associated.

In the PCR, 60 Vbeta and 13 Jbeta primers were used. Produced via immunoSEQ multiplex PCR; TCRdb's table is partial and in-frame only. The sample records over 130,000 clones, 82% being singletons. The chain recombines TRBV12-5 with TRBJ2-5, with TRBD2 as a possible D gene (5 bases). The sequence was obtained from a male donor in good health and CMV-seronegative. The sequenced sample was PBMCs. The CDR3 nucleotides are TGTGCTAGTGGTTTGGAGGGAGTAGAGACCCAGTACTTC. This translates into CASGLEGVETQYF.